The 24 T cell receptor beta chains reported below all come from one sample, sequenced in a study of T cells after yellow fever vaccination (dated by TCRdb to between 2018 and 2021). What the treatment or condition label conveys for this sample: live attenuated yellow fever vaccine strain. The method behind the library was 5' RACE. Sequencer: Illumina HiSeq 2500. The public reads were run again by TCRdb, first through fastp at Q25 and then through MiXCR, and only productive beta chains were kept. Records with the same CDR3 protein are collapsed into one entry carrying the most frequent genes and DNA. For this sample the table gives just under 85,000 distinct CDR3 sequences, of which about 14% were detected only once. About 26% of the sample rests with the top ten. The sample in question was CD8+ T cells not binding an NS4B(214-222) dextramer, sorted from PBMCs, obtained about 20 days after the first yellow fever vaccination. The label giving this sample's cell subset or site can be read as: NS4B epitope dextramer-negative CD8 T cells. The receptors stem from a man between 18 and 35 years old who received the YFV17D yellow fever vaccine.

This clonotype has more than one count but fewer than ten. The chain is built from TRBV7-8 and TRBJ1-1; 7 positions match TRBD1. Per germline, CDR1 SGHVS and CDR2 FQNEAQ. With V trimmed by 4 bases and J by 9 bases, 11 bases remained unmatched. The CDR3 spans 14 residues. As DNA, the CDR3 is TGTGCCAGCAGCTACATACAGGGGACCCTCCAAGCTTTCTTT. Translated, it gives CASSYIQGTLQAFF. The entire variable domain, with the rest obtained from reference TRBV7-8 and TRBJ1-1, is as follows: GAGVSQSPRYKVAKRGQDVALRCDPISGHVSLFWYQQALGQGPEFLTYFQNEAQLDKSGLPSDRFFAERPEGSVSTLKIQRTQQEDSAVYLCASSYIQGTLQAFFGQGTRLTVV.

This clonotype was counted only a few times. This chain joins TRBV5-1 and TRBJ2-1; 9 bases agree with TRBD1. This CDR3 is 18 amino acids long. Trimming at V came to 0 bases and at J to 7 bases, leaving 14 bases not matched to a gene. CDR1 and CDR2 (germline): SGHRS, YFSETQ. The chain's CDR3 is CASSLAIYRGPAGNEQFF. CDR3 sequence (DNA): TGCGCCAGCAGCTTGGCGATCTACAGGGGGCCGGCGGGGAATGAGCAGTTCTTC.

A word on this clonotype: This clone may be a read error of a much larger clone one base away. This sequence joins TRBV24-1 and TRBJ1-1, with 10 bases that match TRBD1. Germline values: CDR1 KGHDR, CDR2 SFDVKD. V lost 7 bases to trimming and J lost 5 bases; unmatched junction nucleotides: 6. The CDR3 totals 14 residues. The CDR3 protein is CATSRGQGKTEAFF. DNA for the CDR3: TGTGCCACCAGCCGGGGACAGGGGAAGACTGAAGCTTTCTTT.

This clonotype showed up many times. This chain connects TRBV4-1 to TRBJ2-3; D is undetermined. Trimming pared 0 bases from V and 6 bases from J, leaving 4 bases between. CDR1 MGHRA and CDR2 YSYEKL come from the germline V gene. This CDR3 region has 12 residues. CDR3: CASSQDGDTQYF. The CDR3 nucleotides read TGCGCCAGCAGCCAAGACGGGGATACGCAGTATTTT.

The chain combines TRBV19 with TRBJ2-4, with D maybe TRBD1 (6 bases). The ends were cut back, 6 bases at V and 7 bases at J, with 22 bases in the middle. Germline CDR1 is LNHDA and CDR2 is SQIVND (reference sequence). CDR3 length equals 16 residues. CDR3 sequence reads: CASRGRDNKGNNIQYF. The CDR3 DNA reads TGTGCCAGTAGGGGCCGGGACAACAAAGGCAATAACATTCAGTACTTC.

J is TRBJ2-7 and V is TRBV7-9; 9 nucleotides agree with TRBD1. Germline CDR1 is SEHNR and CDR2 is FQNEAQ (reference sequence). Trimming at V came to 4 bases and at J to 4 bases, leaving 5 bases not matched to a gene. This CDR3 comprises 14 residues. The DNA for the CDR3 is TGTGCCAGCAGCTCCCGACAGGGGGGGTACGAGCAGTACGTC. Translating it yields CASSSRQGGYEQYV.

CDR3 protein: CASSPTSGVTEQFF. The CDR3 DNA reads TGCGCCAGCAGCCCTACTTCAGGGGTCACTGAGCAGTTCTTC. The chain links TRBV4-1 to TRBJ2-1; D is perhaps TRBD1 (6 bases). Per germline, CDR1 MGHRA and CDR2 YSYEKL. Trimming pared 4 bases from V and 9 bases from J, leaving 16 bases between. The CDR3 has 14 residues.

This chain links TRBV4-2 with TRBJ2-3; 8 bases align to TRBD1. The germline V gene encodes CDR1 LGHNA and CDR2 YNFKEQ. With 4 bases clipped from V and 0 bases from J, the junction kept 12 bases outside the gene matches. CDR3 length: 18 amino acids. The CDR3 DNA follows: TGTGCCAGCAGCCTGGGAGGACAGGGATTTGGAAGCACAGATACGCAGTATTTT. Protein product: CASSLGGQGFGSTDTQYF.

V and J are TRBV15 and TRBJ2-3, with 11 bases that match TRBD2. V trimming: 4 bases; J trimming: 3 bases; junction bases outside the gene matches: 3. Germline V lookup: CDR1 LNHNV, CDR2 YYDKDF (reference sequence). The CDR3 length is 15 residues. The CDR3 here is CATSKRLAGTDTQYF. CDR3 in DNA: TGTGCCACCAGCAAAAGACTAGCGGGGACAGATACGCAGTATTTT.

The genes are TRBV20-1 and TRBJ2-7; possibly TRBD1 for D (5 bases). Germline V CDR1 and CDR2: DFQATT, SNEGSKA (reference sequence). The V and J ends lost 3 bases and 1 base respectively, with 19 bases between them. This CDR3 is built from 16 residues. CDR3 residues: CSASHPAAAGSYEQYF. DNA for the CDR3: TGCAGTGCTAGCCACCCCGCCGCGGCAGGGTCCTACGAGCAGTACTTC.

This clonotype was found a few times. V is TRBV5-6 and J is TRBJ2-2; D perhaps matches TRBD2 (5 bases). This CDR3 region has 14 residues. Between the trimmed V and J ends, which lost 1 base and 5 bases, there was a span of 9 bases. CDR1 is SGHDT, CDR2 YYEEEE, per germline. CDR3 coding DNA: TGTGCCAGCAGCTTGAAACTAGGGACCGGGGAGCTGTTTTTT. Residues: CASSLKLGTGELFF.

V is TRBV4-3 and J is TRBJ1-6; 8 bases are a match to TRBD1. Germline V gene sequence: CDR1 LGHNA, CDR2 YSLEER. This CDR3 contains 19 residues. J was trimmed by 8 bases and V by 5 bases; bases with no gene match: 20. The CDR3 here is CASSEDRAVGALAYSPLHF. The CDR3 DNA reads as TGCGCCAGCAGCGAGGACAGGGCAGTTGGTGCATTAGCGTATTCACCCCTCCACTTT.

This clonotype was detected many times. The chain couples TRBV9 to TRBJ2-3; D is unclear. The V and J ends lost 0 bases and 2 bases respectively, with 16 bases between them. Germline values: CDR1 SGDLS, CDR2 YYNGEE. This CDR3 is built from 17 residues. The CDR3 nucleotides are TGTGCCAGCAGCGTAGGCGAGGTGGTTTTGAACACAGATACGCAGTATTTT. It codes for CASSVGEVVLNTDTQYF.

This clonotype was counted only a few times. This chain joins TRBV7-2 and TRBJ1-2, with 7 bases aligning to TRBD1. After removal of 3 bases from V and 5 bases from J, the junction contained 15 bases not matched to a gene. This CDR3 has 17 residues. The germline V gene encodes CDR1 SGHTA and CDR2 FQGNSA. The CDR3 coding sequence is TGTGCCAGCAGCTTCCCAAAAGGGACAGCTACCTTTTATGGCTACACCTTC. Translated, it gives CASSFPKGTATFYGYTF.

This chain joins TRBV12-3 or TRBV12-4 and TRBJ2-3; 12 bases map to TRBD2. This CDR3 region has 17 residues. V lost 2 bases, J lost 5 bases, and 8 bases stayed unmatched. The CDR3 coding sequence is TGTGCCAGCAGTTTAAACCACGCTAGCGGGGGGGAAGATACGCAGTATTTT. It translates to CASSLNHASGGEDTQYF.

V usage is TRBV3-1 and J usage is TRBJ2-3; D is possibly TRBD2 (6 bases). The CDR3 sequence is 17 residues long. The V end was cut by 1 base, the J end by 0 bases, with 14 bases between. Germline V gives CDR1 LGHDT, CDR2 YNNKEL (reference sequence). In nucleotides, the CDR3 is TGTGCCAGCAGCCAAGTTAAGGTAGCGGTGAGCACAGATACGCAGTATTTT. This encodes CASSQVKVAVSTDTQYF.

The rearrangement joins TRBV20-1 to TRBJ2-7; no clear D gene. Trimming left V 5 bases short and J 0 bases short, with 14 bases between. This CDR3 has 14 amino acids. Germline lookup yields CDR1 DFQATT and CDR2 SNEGSKA (reference sequence). CDR3 nucleotide sequence: TGCAGTGCTTCAGACCGTCAAAGCTCCTACGAGCAGTACTTC. This gives the protein CSASDRQSSYEQYF.

V gene TRBV7-2 combines with J gene TRBJ1-2, with D unclear. The CDR3 has 13 residues. Germline lookup yields CDR1 SGHTA and CDR2 FQGNSA. V lost 1 base and J 3 bases, leaving 6 bases between the germline ends. The CDR3 nucleotides read TGTGCCAGCAGCTTAGGGACCTACTATGGCTACACCTTC. This sequence encodes CASSLGTYYGYTF. Filled out from reference TRBV7-2 and TRBJ1-2, the complete variable domain reads GAGVSQSPSNKVTEKGKDVELRCDPISGHTALYWYRQSLGQGLEFLIYFQGNSAPDKSGLPSDRFSAERTGGSVSTLTIQRTQQEDSAVYLCASSLGTYYGYTFGSGTRLTVV.

This clonotype was seen a handful of times. The rearrangement uses TRBV7-6 and TRBJ2-7; no clear D gene. The CDR3 sequence is 16 residues long. The germline V gene has CDR1 SGHVS and CDR2 FNYEAQ. V shed 2 bases and J shed 2 bases, with 16 bases lying between them. The chain's CDR3 is CASSLRPAQETYEQYV. CDR3 coding DNA: TGTGCCAGCAGCTTAAGGCCCGCCCAGGAAACCTACGAGCAGTACGTC.

This clonotype was seen a single time. The genes are TRBV9 and TRBJ2-5; 12 bases are a match to TRBD1. Germline assignment: CDR1 SGDLS and CDR2 YYNGEE. The CDR3 extends over 18 amino acids. V shed 3 bases, J shed 1 base, and the junction held 10 bases outside the gene matches. This CDR3 is CASSGSGTGGAGQETQYF. The CDR3 DNA reads as TGTGCCAGCAGCGGCTCCGGGACAGGGGGCGCTGGCCAAGAGACCCAGTACTTC.

The chain recombines TRBV20-1 with TRBJ2-7, with 9 positions matching TRBD1. The length of the CDR3 is 16 residues. V was clipped by 6 bases and J by 3 bases; unmatched bases: 15. The germline CDR1 and CDR2 sequences are DFQATT and SNEGSKA (reference sequence). CDR3 DNA sequence: TGCAGTGCCACCGGGACAGGGAAATCGCTCGGCTACGAGCAGTACGTC. Its protein is CSATGTGKSLGYEQYV.

This clonotype was recorded a few times. V gene TRBV4-2 combines with J gene TRBJ2-2; 12 bases fit TRBD2. V gave up 2 bases and J gave up 3 bases; unmatched junction bases: 4. The CDR3 has 17 residues. Germline CDR1 and CDR2: LGHNA and YNFKEQ. In DNA form, the CDR3 reads TGTGCCAGCAGCCAACTAGCGGGGGGGTTGTACACCGGGGAGCTGTTTTTT. This gives the protein CASSQLAGGLYTGELFF.

V and J are TRBV5-1 and TRBJ2-1; 7 nucleotides agree with TRBD1. Germline V gene sequence: CDR1 SGHRS, CDR2 YFSETQ. With V trimmed by 1 base and J by 3 bases, 7 bases remained unmatched. CDR3 length: 16 residues. The CDR3 protein is CASSLLRQGSYNEQFF. The CDR3 DNA reads as TGCGCCAGCAGCTTGTTGCGACAGGGCAGCTACAATGAGCAGTTCTTC.

The chain carries TRBV12-5 and TRBJ1-1; the D is unclear. This CDR3 has 12 amino acids. V lost 1 base to trimming and J lost 3 bases, with 3 bases between them. Germline V gene sequence: CDR1 LGHNT, CDR2 FRNRAP. As DNA, the CDR3 is TGTGCTAGTGGTTTGGGGGACACTGAAGCTTTCTTT. Translation gives CASGLGDTEAFF.